These 5 T cell receptor beta chains share one sample of origin, sequenced in a study of blood T cell repertoires in COVID-19 (dated by TCRdb to the early 2020s). The library was built by means of the immunoSEQ multiplex PCR assay. TCRdb stores this immuneACCESS table with in-frame sequences only. Part of the clones is absent; in the studies checked, under half of the shortfall reflects unresolved V genes, and no reason is known for the rest. The table for this sample lists about 120,000 clones; around 79% of them were counted only once. The ten biggest clones cover approximately 2.4% of the sample. The sequencing input was peripheral blood. These receptors came from a man aged 70-80 years with acute or convalescent COVID-19.

This clone was detected once. The chain uses TRBV29-1 and TRBJ1-3; no clear D gene. Germline assignment: CDR1 SQVTM and CDR2 ANQGSEA. The CDR3 length is 13 residues. V was cut by 4 bases and J by 4 bases, with 11 bases left in between. The CDR3 sequence is CSVGLSGGNTIYF. The CDR3, as DNA: TGCAGCGTTGGTTTGTCAGGAGGAAACACCATATATTTT.

J is TRBJ1-2 and V is TRBV19; 10 bases are a match to TRBD1. The J segment lost 3 bases and the V segment lost 6 bases, leaving 1 base of the junction unmatched. Germline V gene data show CDR1 as LNHDA and CDR2 as SQIVND (reference sequence). The CDR3 totals 13 residues. This chain's CDR3 is CASRTGGYYGYTF. The CDR3 nucleotides are TGTGCCAGTAGGACAGGGGGCTACTATGGCTACACCTTC.

This clone has a single count. The V gene is TRBV5-1, the J gene TRBJ2-3; 7 bases align to TRBD1. CDR3 length equals 15 residues. J lost 4 bases, V lost 6 bases, and 11 bases had no gene match. Germline V lookup: CDR1 SGHRS, CDR2 YFSETQ. CDR3 residues: CASTSTGQKADTQYF. The CDR3 nucleotides are TGCGCCAGCACCTCTACGGGACAGAAGGCAGATACGCAGTATTTT.

The chain joins TRBV27 to TRBJ1-5; 8 bases map to TRBD1. The ends lost 6 bases at V and 4 bases at J; junction bases unmatched: 5. The length of the CDR3 is 14 residues. The germline CDR1 and CDR2 sequences are MNHEY and SMNVEV (reference sequence). CDR3 loop: CASRPGTGNQPQHF. As DNA, the CDR3 is TGTGCCAGCAGACCCGGGACAGGTAATCAGCCCCAGCATTTT.

The chain couples TRBV27 to TRBJ1-1; TRBD1 is a possible D gene (5 bases). The CDR3 sequence is 18 residues long. Germline V gives CDR1 MNHEY, CDR2 SMNVEV (reference sequence). The V gene lost 0 bases and the J gene lost 4 bases, with 21 bases spanning the gap. In DNA form, the CDR3 reads TGTGCCAGCAGTTTATCGCCAATCCTCAAGGGGTCTGGCACTGAAGCTTTCTTT. This translates into CASSLSPILKGSGTEAFF.